The 6 T cell receptor beta chains below all came from one sample that was sequenced in a study of CXCR3-negative and CXCR3-positive naive CD8 T cells. General study results and limits: For CXCR3-positive naive cells, TRB CDR3s were more hydrophobic than those of CXCR3-negative naive cells.

These receptors are not linked to any known antigen. The libraries of TRB cDNA were constructed through 5' RACE using UMI labels. TCRdb reprocessed the 5' RACE reads, keeping one entry per CDR3 protein, no DNA. The repertoire shows 55,000 to 70,000 distinct CDR3 sequences; the top ten hold around 0.7%. Sequencing input: naive CXCR3+ CD8+ T cells from blood. Subset here: CD45RO-CCR7+CD27+CD95- naive CD8+ T cells expressing CXCR3 (TNR3+). The receptors come from a human donor in good health. Some clones in this sample may be carry-over from other donors' samples.

The CDR3 loop reads CSVEMSTSDYYEQYF. The chain couples TRBV29-1 to TRBJ2-7; TCRdb indicates TRBD2, and absent DNA this call remains unverified. The CDR3 has 15 amino acids. The germline V gene encodes CDR1 SQVTM and CDR2 ANQGSEA.

The genes are TRBV6-6 and TRBJ2-5; TCRdb outputs TRBD1, but without DNA this stays unchecked. Germline CDR1 reads MNHNY; CDR2 reads SVGAGI (reference sequence). The CDR3 runs to 13 residues. The CDR3 is CAGRTSEGETQYF.

The chain joins TRBV4-1 to TRBJ2-1; checking the TCRdb D call of TRBD1 is not possible without DNA. This CDR3 is 15 amino acids long. Germline V gives CDR1 MGHRA, CDR2 YSYEKL. This chain's CDR3 is CASSPPGGAGNEQFF.

The chain couples TRBV4-3 to TRBJ1-6. Germline-derived CDR1 and CDR2 are LGHNA and YSLEER. This CDR3 contains 16 residues. The CDR3 protein is CASSQDFGSLESPLHF.

This chain links TRBV7-9 with TRBJ2-7; as DNA is missing, the TRBD1 call by TCRdb cannot be tested. The CDR3 totals 17 residues. CDR1 SEHNR and CDR2 FQNEAQ come from the germline V gene (reference sequence). CDR3 residues: CASSLWYGGGRTYEQYF.

V usage is TRBV6-2 or TRBV6-3 and J usage is TRBJ1-2. The CDR3 has 14 residues. Germline CDR1 reads MNHEY; CDR2 reads SVGEGT. This chain's CDR3 is CASSYSTGNYGYTF.